This T cell receptor (beta chain) was documented in a study of blood T cell repertoires in COVID-19. Trimming at V came to 2 bases and at J to 10 bases, leaving 2 bases not matched to a gene. The V gene's germline CDR1 is MNHNY and CDR2 SVGAGI (reference sequence). The CDR3 loop spans 13 amino acids. Produced via immunoSEQ multiplex PCR; TCRdb's table is partial and in-frame only. Here the sample spans roughly 100,000 clones, just under 85% being singletons. This receptor was taken from a man between 65 and 85 years old with acute or convalescent COVID-19. The J gene is TRBJ1-6, the V gene TRBV6-6, with TRBD1 matching 7 bases. Sequencing was done on a sample of peripheral blood. CDR3 DNA sequence: TGTGCCAGCAGTTACGACAGGGAGTCACCCCTCCACTTT. It translates to CASSYDRESPLHF.